Each of the 25 T cell receptor beta chains below was sequenced from the same sample in a study of blood T cell repertoires in COVID-19. Clones were sequenced by immunoSEQ multiplex PCR, and TCRdb holds only the in-frame ones, with some missing. The top ten clones hold roughly 28% of a sample with more than 150,000 clones, over 75% of them seen once. Material for sequencing was peripheral blood. The receptors here all came from a woman aged 65 to 85 with acute or convalescent COVID-19.

V usage is TRBV2 and J usage is TRBJ2-7; 9 bases agree with TRBD2. CDR1 and CDR2 from the germline V gene are SNHLY and FYNNEI. The CDR3 is made up of 16 amino acids. V was pared by 6 bases and J by 0 bases, with 9 bases of the junction left unmatched. CDR3 residues: CASRRRLAESSYEQYF. The CDR3 nucleotides are TGTGCCAGCAGGAGGCGACTAGCGGAAAGCTCCTACGAGCAGTACTTC.

In its sample, this clone was seen once. The chain is built from TRBV5-6 and TRBJ2-7; 12 nucleotides align to TRBD1. Germline loops: CDR1 SGHDT, CDR2 YYEEEE. The CDR3 sequence is 16 residues long. The J segment lost 5 bases and the V segment lost 7 bases, leaving 13 bases of the junction unmatched. As DNA, the CDR3 is TGTGCCAGCGGGACAGGGGGCGGTGGACCCTTCCACGAGCAGTACTTC. Translated: CASGTGGGGPFHEQYF.

The chain links TRBV7-3 to TRBJ1-5, with D uncertain. CDR1 SGHTA and CDR2 FQGTGA come from the germline V gene. This CDR3 is 13 amino acids long. V lost 1 base and J 5 bases, leaving 6 bases between the germline ends. CDR3 protein: CASSLIGDQPQHF. The CDR3 DNA follows: TGTGCCAGCAGCTTAATAGGAGATCAGCCCCAGCATTTT.

The CDR3: CAISKIKDRLASNTEAFF. The CDR3 bases are TGTGCCATCAGTAAAATCAAGGACAGGTTGGCCAGCAACACTGAAGCTTTCTTT. The J gene is TRBJ1-1, the V gene TRBV10-3, with 7 bases aligning to TRBD1. With V trimmed by 5 bases and J by 2 bases, 17 bases remained unmatched. The CDR3 runs 18 residues. Germline-derived CDR1 and CDR2 are ENHRY and SYGVKD.

V is TRBV18 and J is TRBJ2-1; D may be TRBD2 (5 bases). This CDR3 region has 15 residues. Germline CDR1 and CDR2: KGHSH and LQKENI. The V and J ends lost 2 bases and 7 bases respectively, with 15 bases between them. CDR3 loop: CASSPGLNRRNEQFF. DNA for the CDR3: TGTGCCAGCTCACCAGGACTTAACCGGAGGAATGAGCAGTTCTTC. Complete variable domain (other parts from reference TRBV18 and TRBJ2-1): NAGVMQNPRHLVRRRGQEARLRCSPMKGHSHVYWYRQLPEEGLKFMVYLQKENIIDESGMPKERFSAEFPKEGPSILRIQQVVRGDSAAYFCASSPGLNRRNEQFFGPGTRLTVL.

This chain connects TRBV2 to TRBJ2-3, with D possibly matching TRBD2 (6 bases). Germline loops: CDR1 SNHLY, CDR2 FYNNEI. Trimming took 4 bases from V and 7 from J, leaving 12 bases between them. The CDR3 has 13 residues. CDR3 bases: TGTGCCAGCAGTGTCAAGGGGAGGAATACGCAGTATTTT. The encoded protein is CASSVKGRNTQYF.

V and J are TRBV24-1 and TRBJ1-4; TRBD1 matches at 7 bases. Germline V gene lookup returns CDR1 KGHDR and CDR2 SFDVKD. The length of the CDR3 is 12 residues. The J segment lost 11 bases and the V segment lost 3 bases, leaving 2 bases of the junction unmatched. The CDR3 DNA follows: TGTGCCACCAGTGATGAGACAGGGAAACTGTTTTTT. Translation: CATSDETGKLFF.

V gene TRBV7-9 combines with J gene TRBJ1-1; 10 nucleotides match TRBD1. The CDR3 is made up of 15 amino acids. CDR1 is SEHNR and CDR2 is FQNEAQ in the germline V gene (reference sequence). Trimming at V came to 6 bases and at J to 4 bases, leaving 8 bases not matched to a gene. The CDR3 loop reads CASSTGTGEGTEAFF. The CDR3 coding sequence is TGTGCCAGCAGTACCGGGACAGGGGAGGGCACTGAAGCTTTCTTT.

At least ten counts were recorded for this clone. The rearrangement uses TRBV5-1 and TRBJ2-1, with D maybe TRBD1 (6 bases). V shed 1 base and J shed 0 bases, with 8 bases lying between them. Per germline, CDR1 SGHRS and CDR2 YFSETQ. CDR3 length: 15 residues. CDR3 protein: CASSLTGSSYNEQFF. The CDR3 DNA follows: TGCGCCAGCAGCTTGACAGGGAGCTCCTACAATGAGCAGTTCTTC.

The J gene is TRBJ2-3, the V gene TRBV19; 7 bases agree with TRBD2. From germline, CDR1 is LNHDA and CDR2 SQIVND (reference sequence). J lost 6 bases, V lost 5 bases, and 11 bases had no gene match. The CDR3 consists of 15 residues. In nucleotides, the CDR3 is TGTGCCAGTAGTCTCGAGCGCGGGAGTCGCGATACGCAGTATTTT. Translation: CASSLERGSRDTQYF.

This clone was counted a single time. The chain combines TRBV12-3 or TRBV12-4 with TRBJ2-1; tentatively, D is TRBD1 (6 bases). The CDR3 is 13 amino acids. V was trimmed by 5 bases and J by 5 bases, leaving 10 bases between them. The CDR3 region has the DNA TGTGCCAGCAGTCCATGGACAGACAATGAGCAGTTCTTC. It encodes CASSPWTDNEQFF.

The chain links TRBV19 to TRBJ1-1; the D is unclear. Per germline, CDR1 LNHDA and CDR2 SQIVND (reference sequence). Trimming removed 3 bases at V and 1 base at J, with 9 bases between. The CDR3 covers 14 residues. The CDR3 spells CASSMAAANTEAFF. DNA for the CDR3: TGTGCCAGTAGTATGGCTGCTGCGAACACTGAAGCTTTCTTT.

The CDR3 reads CASSPGLQPNNEQFF. The CDR3, as DNA: TGTGCCAGCAGCCCGGGACTACAACCCAACAATGAGCAGTTCTTC. J is TRBJ2-1 and V is TRBV5-4; 7 positions match TRBD2. The trim removed 4 bases at V and 5 bases at J, leaving 9 bases unmatched. The CDR3 consists of 15 residues. Germline CDR1 SGHNT, CDR2 YYREEE (reference sequence). The full variable domain, rest sourced from reference TRBV5-4 and TRBJ2-1, is ETGVTQSPTHLIKTRGQQVTLRCSSQSGHNTVSWYQQALGQGPQFIFQYYREEENGRGNFPPRFSGLQFPNYSSELNVNALELDDSALYLCASSPGLQPNNEQFFGPGTRLTVL.

For the CDR3, the DNA is TGTGCCAGCAGCTTCGACCTGACAGGGGCTAGCTCTGGGGCCAACGTCCTGACTTTC. It is translated as CASSFDLTGASSGANVLTF. This chain links TRBV7-9 with TRBJ2-6, with 8 bases identical to TRBD1. There are 19 residues in the CDR3. The germline V gene has CDR1 SEHNR and CDR2 FQNEAQ (reference sequence). The junction had 10 bases not matched to a gene; V was cut back by 3 bases and J by 0 bases.

This clone has a handful of counts. This sequence joins TRBV7-2 and TRBJ2-1; no clear D gene. Trimming took 5 bases from V and 3 from J, leaving 11 bases between them. The CDR3 contains 14 residues. Germline V gives CDR1 SGHTA, CDR2 FQGNSA. In nucleotides, the CDR3 is TGTGCCAGCAGCCCCCCTCCCCTCTACAATGAGCAGTTCTTC. Residues: CASSPPPLYNEQFF.

The chain carries TRBV19 and TRBJ2-1; 9 nucleotides align to TRBD2. V gave up 0 bases and J gave up 1 base; unmatched junction bases: 19. There are 22 residues in the CDR3. Per germline, CDR1 LNHDA and CDR2 SQIVND (reference sequence). The CDR3 nucleotides read TGTGCCAGTAGTATAGATCTGGGGTTTGGTTTGGCGGGAGGGCCATCCTACAATGAGCAGTTCTTC. Its protein is CASSIDLGFGLAGGPSYNEQFF.

V gene TRBV7-9 combines with J gene TRBJ2-3, with 7 bases lining up with TRBD2. Germline CDR1 and CDR2: SEHNR and FQNEAQ (reference sequence). CDR3 length: 16 residues. The ends lost 1 base at V and 0 bases at J; junction bases unmatched: 4. In nucleotides, the CDR3 is TGTGCCAGCAGCTTAGTCGTGGGGGGGAGCACAGATACGCAGTATTTT. It is translated as CASSLVVGGSTDTQYF. Variable domain in full (rest from reference TRBV7-9 and TRBJ2-3): DTGVSQNPRHKITKRGQNVTFRCDPISEHNRLYWYRQTLGQGPEFLTYFQNEAQLEKSRLLSDRFSAERPKGSFSTLEIQRTEQGDSAMYLCASSLVVGGSTDTQYFGPGTRLTVL.

The chain employs TRBV28 and TRBJ2-7; D may be TRBD2 (5 bases). V was trimmed by 7 bases and J by 0 bases, leaving 7 bases between them. This CDR3 region has 12 residues. Germline loops: CDR1 MDHEN, CDR2 SYDVKM. The CDR3 DNA is TGTGCCAGCATCGCGGGCTCCTACGAGCAGTACTTC. It yields the protein CASIAGSYEQYF.

In this sample, this clone turned up once. The rearrangement links TRBV21-1 to TRBJ2-1; TRBD2, the table's D call, was not compared with the DNA. TRBV21-1 is a pseudogene segment. CDR3 length: 15 amino acids. CDR3 coding DNA: TGTGCCAGCAGCAAACGGCGGGACTCCTACAATGAGCAGTTCTTC. As protein: CASSKRRDSYNEQFF.

CDR3 sequence (DNA): TGTGCCAGTAGTATCCGGACAGGGGGGGATTCACCCCTCCACTTT. It translates to CASSIRTGGDSPLHF. V gene TRBV19 combines with J gene TRBJ1-6, with 10 bases aligning to TRBD1. V lost 3 bases, J lost 8 bases, and 4 bases stayed unmatched. The CDR3 totals 15 residues. Germline V gene sequence: CDR1 LNHDA, CDR2 SQIVND (reference sequence).

The rearrangement links TRBV9 to TRBJ2-1; 8 bases fit TRBD2. This CDR3 spans 15 amino acids. Germline CDR1 reads SGDLS; CDR2 reads YYNGEE. Unmatched junction bases numbered 5, after V lost 0 bases and J lost 6 bases. CDR3 protein: CASSVGPSGSNEQFF. CDR3 coding DNA: TGTGCCAGCAGCGTAGGGCCCAGCGGGAGCAATGAGCAGTTCTTC.

The DNA of the CDR3 is TGCGCCAGCAGCACAGACACTTACAATGAGCAGTTCTTC. This codes for CASSTDTYNEQFF. J is TRBJ2-1 and V is TRBV5-1; D not certain. Germline CDR1 reads SGHRS; CDR2 reads YFSETQ. CDR3 length: 13 amino acids. V lost 4 bases, J lost 4 bases, and 9 bases lay in between. Full variable domain (missing parts from reference TRBV5-1 and TRBJ2-1): KAGVTQTPRYLIKTRGQQVTLSCSPISGHRSVSWYQQTPGQGLQFLFEYFSETQRNKGNFPGRFSGRQFSNSRSEMNVSTLELGDSALYLCASSTDTYNEQFFGPGTRLTVL.

V and J are TRBV19 and TRBJ1-2; D gene unclear. V was clipped by 5 bases and J by 8 bases, with 12 bases between them. The CDR3 length is 12 residues. Germline V gene data show CDR1 as LNHDA and CDR2 as SQIVND (reference sequence). CDR3 sequence: CASSPHGGGYTF. The CDR3, as DNA: TGTGCCAGTAGTCCCCATGGAGGGGGCTACACCTTC.

This chain joins TRBV21-1 and TRBJ1-2; whether TRBD1, the table's D call, matches the DNA was not checked. TRBV21-1 is labeled a pseudogene. The CDR3 runs to 15 residues. In DNA form, the CDR3 reads TGTGCCAGCAGTAACTGGGACAGGGGAAACTATGGCTACACCTTC. This gives the protein CASSNWDRGNYGYTF.

The rearrangement links TRBV6-6 to TRBJ1-4, with 7 bases lining up with TRBD1. Germline trimming cut 6 bases from V and 6 bases from J; bases unmatched to any gene: 10. The germline V gene encodes CDR1 MNHNY and CDR2 SVGAGI (reference sequence). CDR3 length: 15 residues. This CDR3 reads CASRTPGQRHEKLFF. The CDR3 coding sequence is TGTGCCAGCAGAACACCGGGACAGAGGCATGAAAAACTGTTTTTT.